Listed below are T cell receptor beta chains from one sample, sequenced in a study of TIL therapy for anti-PD-1-resistant metastatic lung cancer. Assay: immunoSEQ multiplex PCR; the TCRdb copy retains only in-frame clones and omits some. The sample holds 50,000 or so clones, about two thirds seen once. Sequencing was performed on tumor tissue, taken at baseline. Every receptor here comes from a person between 25 and 79 years old with non-small cell lung cancer. Both conserved end residues are part of each CDR3. The D gene is left open where the match is weak. Some rows mark clone size as missing; the rest say once, few, many or name a class of expanded clone.

TRBJ1-1 . . TRBV6-6 CASSYRQAAGNTEAFF TGTGCCAGCAGTTACCGACAGGCCGCGGGGAACACTGAAGCTTTCTTT
TRBJ2-7 . . TRBV28 CASRGGRGEQYF TGTGCCAGCAGGGGGGGCAGGGGCGAGCAGTACTTC
TRBJ1-2 . . TRBV19 CASSEDIDYGYTF TGTGCCAGTAGCGAGGACATAGACTATGGCTACACCTTC
TRBJ2-3 . . TRBV9 CASSVDYSTDTQYF TGTGCCAGCAGCGTAGATTACAGCACAGATACGCAGTATTTT
TRBJ1-1 . . TRBV27 CASSYTTGLTEAFF TGTGCCAGCAGTTATACGACAGGATTGACTGAAGCTTTCTTT
TRBJ2-3 . . TRBV20-1 CSARLGDTQYF TGCAGTGCTAGGCTTGGAGATACGCAGTATTTT
TRBJ2-3 . . TRBV10-3 CAVIARDTQYF TGTGCCGTAATAGCGCGTGATACGCAGTATTTT
TRBJ1-5 . . TRBV4-2 CASSLAGMEQPQHF TGTGCCAGCAGCTTGGCAGGGATGGAGCAGCCCCAGCATTTT
TRBJ1-5 TRBD1 once TRBV19 CASSPNPGTGRSYNQPQHF TGTGCCAGTAGTCCTAACCCCGGGACAGGGAGGTCATACAATCAGCCCCAGCATTTT
TRBJ2-1 . . TRBV11-2 CASSGWGVNSGYNEQFF TGTGCCAGCAGCGGCTGGGGAGTTAATAGCGGTTACAATGAGCAGTTCTTC
TRBJ2-2 TRBD2 few TRBV5-6 CASSLSSGQNTGELFF TGTGCCAGCAGCTTGTCTAGCGGGCAGAACACCGGGGAGCTGTTTTTT
TRBJ2-1 TRBD2 . TRBV5-1 CASSLAVLAGPSYNEQFF TGCGCCAGCAGCTTGGCCGTACTAGCGGGGCCCTCCTACAATGAGCAGTTCTTC
TRBJ2-6 TRBD2 . TRBV4-3 CASSQEQAGLVGNVLTF TGCGCCAGCAGCCAAGAACAAGCGGGACTGGTGGGAAACGTCCTGACTTTC
TRBJ1-1 . . TRBV29-1 CSVGSLVGRAMNTEAFF TGCAGCGTTGGATCTTTGGTAGGGAGAGCAATGAACACTGAAGCTTTCTTT
TRBJ2-7 . . TRBV9 CASSIRPGAGEQYF TGTGCCAGCAGCATTAGACCGGGGGCCGGCGAGCAGTACTTC
TRBJ1-5 . . TRBV6-1 CASGASPSNQPQHF TGTGCCAGTGGGGCCAGCCCAAGCAATCAGCCCCAGCATTTT
TRBJ2-7 . . TRBV21-1 CASSKVRGQGDEQYF TGTGCCAGCAGCAAAGTACGGGGACAGGGCGACGAGCAGTACTTC
TRBJ1-1 . few TRBV7-9 CASIREGGTEAFF TGTGCCTCCATCCGGGAGGGAGGCACTGAAGCTTTCTTT
TRBJ2-5 . . TRBV5-1 CASSSRGGETQYF TGCGCCAGCAGCTCACGCGGCGGTGAGACCCAGTACTTC
TRBJ2-1 . . TRBV9 CASSVGYLYNEQFF TGTGCCAGCAGCGTAGGGTACCTTTACAATGAGCAGTTCTTC
TRBJ1-5 . . TRBV7-2 CASSPELLGGNQPQHF TGTGCCAGCAGCCCCGAGTTGTTGGGGGGTAATCAGCCCCAGCATTTT
TRBJ1-1 TRBD1 . TRBV30 CAWSVQGTGNTEAFF TGTGCCTGGAGTGTACAAGGGACAGGGAACACTGAAGCTTTCTTT
TRBJ1-2 . . TRBV2 CASSVSLEQGGGYTF TGTGCCAGCAGTGTATCCCTAGAACAGGGTGGTGGCTACACCTTC
TRBJ2-5 . once TRBV7-9 CASSSPRGLAETQYF TGTGCCAGCAGCTCCCCTCGGGGGTTAGCAGAGACCCAGTACTTC
TRBJ2-5 . once TRBV29-1 CSATRIQGWETQYF TGCAGCGCCACACGTATTCAGGGGTGGGAGACCCAGTACTTC
TRBJ2-3 . . TRBV6-1 CASSPGTTDTQYF TGTGCCAGCAGTCCCGGGACCACAGATACGCAGTATTTT
TRBJ1-3 . . TRBV4-1 CASSLPSGSGNTIYF TGCGCCAGCAGCCTCCCGTCGGGCTCTGGAAACACCATATATTTT
TRBJ2-2 TRBD1 . TRBV6-1 CASSERQGSGELFF TGTGCCAGCAGTGAAAGACAGGGGAGCGGGGAGCTGTTTTTT
TRBJ1-3 . . TRBV7-2 CASSMGGNTIYF TGTGCCAGCAGCATGGGAGGAAACACCATATATTTT
TRBJ1-5 TRBD1 once TRBV7-2 CASSRQGTQPQHF TGTGCCAGCAGCCGACAGGGGACTCAGCCCCAGCATTTT
TRBJ2-7 TRBD1 . TRBV2 CASRHTYDRGWYEQYF TGTGCCAGCAGGCACACCTATGACAGGGGGTGGTACGAGCAGTACTTC
TRBJ1-5 TRBD1 . TRBV9 CASSATGGGNQPQHF TGTGCCAGCAGCGCCACAGGGGGCGGCAATCAGCCCCAGCATTTT